Listed here is a single TCR beta chain. These data are taken from a study of T cell clonotyping in hematopoietic cell transplantation. About the study: Cytoreduction preceded collection of pretransplant recipient samples.

Time point reported: recipient sample about 28 days before transplant, after cytoreduction. Measured with immunoSEQ multiplex PCR; TCRdb has only the in-frame clones, and not every one. The table includes around 28,000 clones, under 95% detected once. Germline V lookup: CDR1 MGHRA, CDR2 YSYEKL. The CDR3 loop spans 14 amino acids. The ends were cut back, 3 bases at V and 6 bases at J, with 14 bases in the middle. This sequence joins TRBV4-1 and TRBJ1-1; weak D call: TRBD1 (6 bases). Specimen: peripheral blood mononuclear cells, collected before stem cell transplant. This TCR derives from a man aged 50-60 years with acute myeloid leukemia. Some clones in this sample may be carry-over from other donors' samples. The CDR3 DNA reads TGCGCCAGCAGCCAGTCCACAGGGCGTCCTGAAGCTTTCTTT. Its translation: CASSQSTGRPEAFF.